This T cell receptor (beta chain) was retrieved from a study of blood T cell repertoires in COVID-19. Study as a whole: Samples taken during acute and convalescent COVID-19 were collected in the United States, Italy and Spain.

V lost 3 bases to trimming and J lost 1 base, with 9 bases between them. The germline gives CDR1 LGHDT, CDR2 YNNKEL (reference sequence). The CDR3 length is 15 residues. Original analysis: Amplification of reference gene primers provided the estimated nucleated cell counts. The method was immunoSEQ multiplex PCR; TCRdb's version includes in-frame clones alone and lacks a portion of them. Clone size and the V and J calls come from that table; the DNA yielded D and trimming. Of under 200,000 clones listed, about four fifths were seen once; the top ten hold about 14%. Sequenced input: peripheral blood. The receptor was derived from a man in his late teens or twenties with active or convalescent COVID-19. The chain carries TRBV3-1 (or the pseudogene TRBV3-2) and TRBJ2-2; maybe TRBD1 (6 bases). The CDR3, as DNA: TGTGCCAGCAGCCACTCAGGGGTGAACACCGGGGAGCTGTTTTTT. This encodes CASSHSGVNTGELFF.